The rows below give T cell receptor beta chains drawn from one sample of a study of T cells after somatic rescue of genetic block. Only in-frame clones appear in the TCRdb table, and some are missing; sequencing was by immunoSEQ multiplex PCR. The data show 9,500 to 15,000 clones, 73% seen once. Material: peripheral blood mononuclear cells (PBMCs). Receptor source: a boy between 10 and 17 years old. CDR3s include the opening cysteine and the closing phenylalanine or tryptophan. D genes are given only for firm matches. Some rows mark clone size as missing; the rest say once, few, many or name a class of expanded clone.

d_gene: TRBD1
abundance: .
j_gene: TRBJ2-1
v_gene: TRBV14
CDR3nt: TGTGCCAGCAGCCCGACTGACAGGGCCCCCTACAATGAGCAGTTCTTC
CDR3aa: CASSPTDRAPYNEQFF

d_gene: .
abundance: few
j_gene: TRBJ2-4
v_gene: TRBV10-3
CDR3nt: TGTGCCATCAGTGAGTCGGTGGGAGCCAAAAACATTCAGTACTTC
CDR3aa: CAISESVGAKNIQYF

d_gene: .
abundance: .
j_gene: TRBJ2-2
v_gene: TRBV28
CDR3nt: TGTGCCAGCAGTCCCCCCGAGTGGGAGTGGACCCCGAACACCGGGGAGCTGTTTTTT
CDR3aa: CASSPPEWEWTPNTGELFF

d_gene: .
abundance: .
j_gene: TRBJ2-1
v_gene: TRBV19
CDR3nt: TGTGCCAGTAGCCTCTCCGGGGCAATCAATGAGCAGTTCTTC
CDR3aa: CASSLSGAINEQFF

d_gene: .
abundance: .
j_gene: TRBJ2-1
v_gene: TRBV5-6
CDR3nt: TGTGCCAGCAGCCGCCTGGGGCAGGGCTACAATGAGCAGTTCTTC
CDR3aa: CASSRLGQGYNEQFF

d_gene: .
abundance: few
j_gene: TRBJ1-1
v_gene: TRBV18
CDR3nt: TGTGCCAGCTCACCAGTACAGCTGCCATCCACTGAAGCTTTCTTT
CDR3aa: CASSPVQLPSTEAFF

d_gene: .
abundance: .
j_gene: TRBJ1-4
v_gene: TRBV5-1
CDR3nt: TGCGCCAGCAGCCGGGGGCACAGGGATAATGAAAAACTGTTTTTT
CDR3aa: CASSRGHRDNEKLFF

d_gene: .
abundance: .
j_gene: TRBJ1-4
v_gene: TRBV28
CDR3nt: TGTGCCAGCAGTTTAGCGGGGGGTAATGAAAAACTGTTTTTT
CDR3aa: CASSLAGGNEKLFF

d_gene: TRBD1
abundance: .
j_gene: TRBJ2-7
v_gene: TRBV9
CDR3nt: TGTGCCAGCAGCCCCCAGGACAGGGACGACGAGCAGTACTTC
CDR3aa: CASSPQDRDDEQYF

d_gene: .
abundance: .
j_gene: TRBJ2-7
v_gene: TRBV27
CDR3nt: TGTGCCAGCAGTCGATCCGGGACCCTGGGGGAGCAGTACTTC
CDR3aa: CASSRSGTLGEQYF

d_gene: .
abundance: few
j_gene: TRBJ2-3
v_gene: TRBV25-1
CDR3nt: TGTGCCAGCAGTGAATATTTTGGGGGGTTGGATACGCAGTATTTT
CDR3aa: CASSEYFGGLDTQYF

d_gene: .
abundance: .
j_gene: TRBJ2-7
v_gene: TRBV5-1
CDR3nt: TGCGCCAGCAGCATTAACATTGGTCAGCAGTACTTC
CDR3aa: CASSINIGQQYF

d_gene: TRBD1
abundance: .
j_gene: TRBJ2-7
v_gene: TRBV9
CDR3nt: TGTGCCAGCAGCGTAGAGGGCAGGGACAGCGAGCAGTACTTC
CDR3aa: CASSVEGRDSEQYF

d_gene: .
abundance: once
j_gene: TRBJ1-4
v_gene: TRBV6-6
CDR3nt: TGTGCCAGCAGTTACTCGACGGGACAACATGAAAAACTGTTTTTT
CDR3aa: CASSYSTGQHEKLFF

d_gene: .
abundance: .
j_gene: TRBJ1-5
v_gene: TRBV28
CDR3nt: TGTGCCAGCAGTTTTTCTCAGCCCCAGCATTTT
CDR3aa: CASSFSQPQHF

d_gene: .
abundance: .
j_gene: TRBJ2-6
v_gene: TRBV7-3
CDR3nt: TGTGCCAGCAGCTCCCAAGCAGTCCCTGGGGCCAACGTCCTGACTTTC
CDR3aa: CASSSQAVPGANVLTF

d_gene: .
abundance: .
j_gene: TRBJ2-4
v_gene: TRBV19
CDR3nt: TGTGCCAGTAGTAGAGACAGCTTAAACATTCAGTACTTC
CDR3aa: CASSRDSLNIQYF

d_gene: .
abundance: .
j_gene: TRBJ2-5
v_gene: TRBV28
CDR3nt: TGTGCCAGCACCTACGGGCCGCTGCAAGAGACCCAGTACTTC
CDR3aa: CASTYGPLQETQYF

d_gene: TRBD2
abundance: .
j_gene: TRBJ2-3
v_gene: TRBV9
CDR3nt: TGTGCCAGCAGCCCACCCGGACTAGCGGGAAGGACAGATACGCAGTATTTT
CDR3aa: CASSPPGLAGRTDTQYF

d_gene: .
abundance: .
j_gene: TRBJ1-5
v_gene: TRBV10-3
CDR3nt: TGTGCCATCAGTGAGACCCAGAAAGGGAATCAGCCCCAGCATTTT
CDR3aa: CAISETQKGNQPQHF

d_gene: .
abundance: .
j_gene: TRBJ2-3
v_gene: TRBV6-5
CDR3nt: TGTGCCAGCAGATCCAGACTAGCAGATACGCAGTATTTT
CDR3aa: CASRSRLADTQYF

d_gene: .
abundance: once
j_gene: TRBJ2-5
v_gene: TRBV4-2
CDR3nt: TGTGCCAGCAGCCAAGCAGGGAGCCAAGAGACCCAGTACTTC
CDR3aa: CASSQAGSQETQYF

d_gene: .
abundance: .
j_gene: TRBJ2-1
v_gene: TRBV30
CDR3nt: TGTGCCTGGAGTCCGTACAATGAGCAGTTCTTC
CDR3aa: CAWSPYNEQFF

d_gene: .
abundance: .
j_gene: TRBJ2-3
v_gene: TRBV7-9
CDR3nt: TGTGCCAGCAGCTTAGAGGGCAGGGTGACAGATACGCAGTATTTT
CDR3aa: CASSLEGRVTDTQYF

d_gene: .
abundance: .
j_gene: TRBJ1-2
v_gene: TRBV18
CDR3nt: TGTGCCAGCTCACCACAGGGGCTTATAGATAACTATGGCTACACCTTC
CDR3aa: CASSPQGLIDNYGYTF

d_gene: TRBD1
abundance: medium-sized
j_gene: TRBJ2-7
v_gene: TRBV2
CDR3nt: TGTGCCAGCTCGGGGACAGGGATGAACGAGCAGTACTTC
CDR3aa: CASSGTGMNEQYF

d_gene: TRBD2
abundance: .
j_gene: TRBJ2-1
v_gene: TRBV10-3
CDR3nt: TGTGCCACCGCTGGGGGTAGCGGGCCTCAATTACTTGGGCAGTTCTTC
CDR3aa: CATAGGSGPQLLGQFF

d_gene: .
abundance: .
j_gene: TRBJ2-2
v_gene: TRBV5-1
CDR3nt: TGCGCCAGTACTAGCCTCTCATTCATGAACACCGGGGAGCTGTTTTTT
CDR3aa: CASTSLSFMNTGELFF

d_gene: .
abundance: .
j_gene: TRBJ1-4
v_gene: TRBV11-2
CDR3nt: TGTGCCAGCAGCTTCCTTGCAACTAATGAAAAACTGTTTTTT
CDR3aa: CASSFLATNEKLFF

d_gene: TRBD2
abundance: .
j_gene: TRBJ2-7
v_gene: TRBV5-1
CDR3nt: TGCGCCAGCAGCTTGCAAGCGGGGGGCAACGAGCAGTACTTC
CDR3aa: CASSLQAGGNEQYF

d_gene: .
abundance: .
j_gene: TRBJ1-2
v_gene: TRBV5-3
CDR3nt: TGTGCCAGAAGTACCGGCCATCGGAGCTATGGCTACACCTTC
CDR3aa: CARSTGHRSYGYTF

d_gene: TRBD1
abundance: few
j_gene: TRBJ1-1
v_gene: TRBV9
CDR3nt: TGTGCCAGCAGCGACTGGGACAGGGGAGGAACTGAAGCTTTCTTT
CDR3aa: CASSDWDRGGTEAFF

d_gene: .
abundance: few
j_gene: TRBJ1-6
v_gene: TRBV27
CDR3nt: TGTGCCAGCAGTCGACAGGAGAGCTCCTATAATTCACCCCTCCACTTT
CDR3aa: CASSRQESSYNSPLHF

d_gene: .
abundance: .
j_gene: TRBJ2-7
v_gene: TRBV4-2
CDR3nt: TGTGCCAGCAGCCCCCTTCGGACCTTAAACGAGCAGTACTTC
CDR3aa: CASSPLRTLNEQYF

d_gene: .
abundance: .
j_gene: TRBJ2-3
v_gene: TRBV5-1
CDR3nt: TGCGCCAGCAGCTTTGGGGGCACAGATACGCAGTATTTT
CDR3aa: CASSFGGTDTQYF

d_gene: TRBD2
abundance: .
j_gene: TRBJ2-1
v_gene: TRBV28
CDR3nt: TGTGCCAGCAGTTGGAGCGGGGGTTCTTACAATGAGCAGTTCTTC
CDR3aa: CASSWSGGSYNEQFF

d_gene: .
abundance: few
j_gene: TRBJ2-4
v_gene: TRBV6-1
CDR3nt: TGTGCCAGCAGTGAATGGGGGGGCGGTAGCGGCAAAAACATTCAGTACTTC
CDR3aa: CASSEWGGGSGKNIQYF

d_gene: .
abundance: .
j_gene: TRBJ1-2
v_gene: TRBV28
CDR3nt: TGTGCCAGCAGTTTATTCCGAAAGGCTGGCTACACCTTC
CDR3aa: CASSLFRKAGYTF

d_gene: .
abundance: .
j_gene: TRBJ2-2
v_gene: TRBV19
CDR3nt: TGTGCCAGTAAGAGAGGGAACACCGGGGAGCTGTTTTTT
CDR3aa: CASKRGNTGELFF

d_gene: .
abundance: .
j_gene: TRBJ2-3
v_gene: TRBV7-9
CDR3nt: TGTGCCAGCAGCTTAGTCTCTAGCACAGATACGCAGTATTTT
CDR3aa: CASSLVSSTDTQYF

d_gene: .
abundance: .
j_gene: TRBJ1-5
v_gene: TRBV4-1
CDR3nt: TGCGCCAGCAGCCAACAGGAGTTGGGAGGCAATCAGCCCCAGCATTTT
CDR3aa: CASSQQELGGNQPQHF

d_gene: .
abundance: medium-sized
j_gene: TRBJ1-2
v_gene: TRBV7-9
CDR3nt: TGTGCCAGCAGCCCCGGGACTCACTATGGCTACACCTTC
CDR3aa: CASSPGTHYGYTF

d_gene: .
abundance: .
j_gene: TRBJ1-4
v_gene: TRBV6-5
CDR3nt: TGTGCCAGCAGTTACGAGGGTACTAATGAAAAACTGTTTTTT
CDR3aa: CASSYEGTNEKLFF

d_gene: .
abundance: .
j_gene: TRBJ2-7
v_gene: TRBV2
CDR3nt: TGTGCCAGCAGTGCCAGACAAATCTCCTACGAGCAGTACTTC
CDR3aa: CASSARQISYEQYF

d_gene: TRBD1
abundance: few
j_gene: TRBJ2-6
v_gene: TRBV4-2
CDR3nt: TGTGCCAGCAGCCAAGAAGGACAGGGGGCAACCTCTGGGGCCAACGTCCTGACTTTC
CDR3aa: CASSQEGQGATSGANVLTF

d_gene: TRBD1
abundance: .
j_gene: TRBJ2-1
v_gene: TRBV7-9
CDR3nt: TGTGCCAGCAGCCTGGGCGGACAGGGAGTGGCCAATGAGCAGTTCTTC
CDR3aa: CASSLGGQGVANEQFF

d_gene: .
abundance: .
j_gene: TRBJ1-3
v_gene: TRBV4-1
CDR3nt: TGCGCCAGCAGCCAAGGGACAGATCTTTCGGGAAACACCATATATTTT
CDR3aa: CASSQGTDLSGNTIYF

d_gene: .
abundance: .
j_gene: TRBJ1-4
v_gene: TRBV5-1
CDR3nt: TGCGCCAGCAGCGGAACAGGGTATAATGAAAAACTGTTTTTT
CDR3aa: CASSGTGYNEKLFF

d_gene: .
abundance: .
j_gene: TRBJ1-5
v_gene: TRBV19
CDR3nt: TGTGCCAGTAGTATTAATGGCAATCAGCCCCAGCATTTT
CDR3aa: CASSINGNQPQHF

d_gene: .
abundance: .
j_gene: TRBJ1-2
v_gene: TRBV5-1
CDR3nt: TGCGCCAGCAGCCCCTACACAGCTTATGGCTACACCTTC
CDR3aa: CASSPYTAYGYTF

d_gene: .
abundance: .
j_gene: TRBJ1-2
v_gene: TRBV11-2
CDR3nt: TGTGCCAGCAGCCTGGAGAGCTACTATGGCTACACCTTC
CDR3aa: CASSLESYYGYTF

d_gene: TRBD1
abundance: .
j_gene: TRBJ1-2
v_gene: TRBV18
CDR3nt: TGTGCCAGCTCACTGGGGACAGGGGCGGTCTATGGCTACACCTTC
CDR3aa: CASSLGTGAVYGYTF

d_gene: TRBD2
abundance: once
j_gene: TRBJ2-7
v_gene: TRBV28
CDR3nt: TGTGCCAGCAGTTCCCCTTATGGCGGGAGAGCCTACGAGCAGTACTTC
CDR3aa: CASSSPYGGRAYEQYF

d_gene: .
abundance: .
j_gene: TRBJ1-1
v_gene: TRBV6-6
CDR3nt: TGTGCCAGCAAGAGGATATCGAACACTGAAGCTTTCTTT
CDR3aa: CASKRISNTEAFF

d_gene: TRBD1
abundance: once
j_gene: TRBJ1-2
v_gene: TRBV30
CDR3nt: TGTGCCTGGAGCACGCCACCGGTACAGGGGGCAAAGGGCTACACCTTC
CDR3aa: CAWSTPPVQGAKGYTF

d_gene: .
abundance: .
j_gene: TRBJ2-3
v_gene: TRBV7-3
CDR3nt: TGTGCCAGCAGCTTAAGAGCTAGCGATACGCAGTATTTT
CDR3aa: CASSLRASDTQYF

d_gene: .
abundance: .
j_gene: TRBJ2-3
v_gene: TRBV7-9
CDR3nt: TGTGCCAGCAGCTTAATCCCCGGGACTTCACCCACAGATACGCAGTATTTT
CDR3aa: CASSLIPGTSPTDTQYF

d_gene: .
abundance: .
j_gene: TRBJ1-2
v_gene: TRBV29-1
CDR3nt: TGCAGCGTCATGCCCAATAATATCTATGGCTACACCTTC
CDR3aa: CSVMPNNIYGYTF